A selection of T cell receptor beta chains follows, all from one sample in a study of blood T cell repertoires in COVID-19. TCRdb's table, derived via immunoSEQ multiplex PCR, lists solely in-frame clones and lacks some. The sample has about 160,000 clones; approximately 80% are singletons. The specimen was peripheral blood. The receptors here all came from a woman older than 75 with acute or convalescent COVID-19. Both conserved end residues are trimmed from each CDR3.

9,TRBV20-1,TRBJ1-2,SARTISGYT
12,TRBV6-5,TRBJ2-5,ASRPSGLEETQY
11,TRBV12-3/TRBV12-4,TRBJ2-2,ASRTGVAGELF
12,TRBV3-1/TRBV3-2,TRBJ2-5,ASSQGQGQETQY
14,TRBV5-6,TRBJ2-1,ASSLGTGGPLHEQF
14,TRBV2,TRBJ1-5,ASSGETGAVNQPQH
13,TRBV18,TRBJ1-2,ASSPGRGQDYGYT
11,TRBV5-6,TRBJ1-5,ASSLGGAQPQH
13,TRBV18,TRBJ1-5,ASSPDDSTGQPQH
12,TRBV11-2,TRBJ2-7,ASSQDRSSYEQY
11,TRBV9,TRBJ1-2,ASSVALGFGYT
9,TRBV6-5,TRBJ1-2,ASKTPRGYT
13,TRBV27,TRBJ1-2,ASSLFRGQADGYT
13,TRBV19,TRBJ1-4,ASSIPGGLGEKLF
10,TRBV7-2,TRBJ2-5,ASSSRQETQY
12,TRBV5-4,TRBJ2-7,ASSLSGLSYEQY
10,TRBV5-1,TRBJ2-7,ASFGSGYEQY
15,TRBV4-1,TRBJ1-2,ASSQEGEGQALDGYT
17,TRBV27,TRBJ2-1,ASSLRSRSSGRTRNEQF
12,TRBV5-4,TRBJ2-3,ASSLALDADTQY
15,TRBV5-1,TRBJ2-1,ASSSGTSGRTYNEQF
14,TRBV7-2,TRBJ2-7,ASSLVGAGAAYEQY
11,TRBV19,TRBJ2-3,ASSLKGLATQY
13,TRBV5-1,TRBJ2-5,ASSRGQGEQETQY
14,TRBV18,TRBJ2-3,ASSPRTSVDTDTQY
13,TRBV18,TRBJ2-1,ASSSGLGKYNEQF
13,TRBV7-2,TRBJ1-5,ASSRGTGENQPQH
13,TRBV5-1,TRBJ2-7,ASSYGTQGTYEQY
11,TRBV10-1,TRBJ1-2,ASSRDRVNGYT
14,TRBV11-2,TRBJ2-3,ASSFRLDSSTDTQY
10,TRBV7-9,TRBJ2-1,ASSLVGGEQF
11,TRBV4-1,TRBJ2-1,ASSRTGGWEQF
11,TRBV3-1/TRBV3-2,TRBJ2-1,ASALLWANEQF
10,TRBV2,TRBJ1-5,ASRKGGQPQH
12,TRBV9,TRBJ2-5,ASSRTGGLETQY
14,TRBV3-1/TRBV3-2,TRBJ1-5,ASSQGLGGLEQPQH
13,TRBV7-9,TRBJ1-2,ASSLDAGVIYGYT
13,TRBV19,TRBJ1-1,ASSLTGGMNTEAF
12,TRBV7-9,TRBJ1-1,ASSVGTLNTEAF
13,TRBV5-1,TRBJ2-5,ASSSGTSGSETQY
12,TRBV5-1,TRBJ2-7,ASSFSGRNHEQY
11,TRBV30,TRBJ1-1,AWSPGVGVRAF
15,TRBV21-1,TRBJ1-5,ASSKATGGQGNQPQH
15,TRBV29-1,TRBJ2-1,SVPAGGRQSSYNEQF
10,TRBV27,TRBJ2-4,ASGQGTNIQY
10,TRBV18,TRBJ2-2,ASSQGSGELF
12,TRBV7-2,TRBJ2-5,ASSPSGRQETQY
13,TRBV4-1,TRBJ2-1,ASSPRLAGPNEQF
12,TRBV19,TRBJ1-1,ASSIGQGFPEAF
13,TRBV18,TRBJ1-1,ASSPLRSGATEAF
13,TRBV27,TRBJ1-5,ASSLHGQGIQPQH
14,TRBV7-9,TRBJ1-1,ASSWGEDGDPPEAF
11,TRBV30,TRBJ2-7,AGETGQRYEQY
13,TRBV19,TRBJ1-1,ASFVAVGVNTEAF